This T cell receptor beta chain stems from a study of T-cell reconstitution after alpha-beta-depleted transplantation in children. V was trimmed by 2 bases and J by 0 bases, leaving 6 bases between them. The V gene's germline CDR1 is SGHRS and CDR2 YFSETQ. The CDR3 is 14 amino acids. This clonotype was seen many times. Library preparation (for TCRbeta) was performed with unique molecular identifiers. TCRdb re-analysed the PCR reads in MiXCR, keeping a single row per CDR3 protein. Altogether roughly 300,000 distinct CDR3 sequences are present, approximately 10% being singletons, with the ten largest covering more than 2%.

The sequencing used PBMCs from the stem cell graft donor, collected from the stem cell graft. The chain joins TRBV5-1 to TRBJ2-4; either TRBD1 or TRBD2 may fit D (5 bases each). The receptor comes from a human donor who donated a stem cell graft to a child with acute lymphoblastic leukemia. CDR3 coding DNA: TGCGCCAGCAGCTTTGGGGGAGCCAAAAACATTCAGTACTTC. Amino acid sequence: CASSFGGAKNIQYF. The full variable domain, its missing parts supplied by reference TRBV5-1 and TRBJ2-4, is KAGVTQTPRYLIKTRGQQVTLSCSPISGHRSVSWYQQTPGQGLQFLFEYFSETQRNKGNFPGRFSGRQFSNSRSEMNVSTLELGDSALYLCASSFGGAKNIQYFGAGTRLSVL.